These T cell receptor beta chains were read from a single sample in a study of T cells in localized non-small cell lung cancer. TCRdb keeps only in-frame clones here, not all; method: immunoSEQ multiplex PCR. The data show almost 30,000 clones, around 90% seen once. This material consisted of peripheral blood, taken before any cancer treatment. The source of these receptors is a female donor over 55 with stage III squamous cell lung carcinoma. The CDR3 runs from the conserved cysteine through the conserved F or W. The D gene is left open where the match is weak. Not every row has a clone size; where given, it reads once, few, many or a size class.

size	D	V	J	CDR3	DNA
NA	NA	TRBV7-2	TRBJ2-7	CASSLDGDKAYEQYF	TGTGCCAGCAGCTTAGACGGGGACAAAGCCTACGAGCAGTACTTC
NA	NA	TRBV29-1	TRBJ1-2	CSVAGGTTSPNYGYTF	TGCAGCGTTGCCGGGGGCACCACCTCACCTAACTATGGCTACACCTTC
NA	NA	TRBV1	TRBJ2-3	CTSSRGNSGINTDTQYF	TGCACCAGCAGCCGAGGCAATAGCGGAATTAACACAGATACGCAGTATTTT
NA	TRBD2	TRBV18	TRBJ2-2	CASSPLSGSTTGELFF	TGTGCCAGCTCACCCCTAAGCGGGAGTACCACCGGGGAGCTGTTTTTT
NA	NA	TRBV5-5	TRBJ1-5	CASSLETVGNQPQHF	TGTGCCAGCAGCTTGGAGACGGTGGGCAATCAGCCCCAGCATTTT
NA	NA	TRBV2	TRBJ1-1	CASLKENTEAFF	TGTGCCAGCTTGAAGGAGAACACTGAAGCTTTCTTT
NA	TRBD2	TRBV27	TRBJ2-6	CASSLSGRGANVLTF	TGTGCCAGCAGTTTAAGCGGGAGGGGGGCCAACGTCCTGACTTTC
NA	TRBD1	TRBV4-1	TRBJ2-3	CASSQNLGQAWGTDTQYF	TGCGCCAGCAGCCAAAATCTCGGACAGGCCTGGGGCACAGATACGCAGTATTTT
once	NA	TRBV19	TRBJ2-7	CASSMSSESSYEQYF	TGTGCCAGTAGTATGTCCAGCGAGAGCTCCTACGAGCAGTACTTC
NA	NA	TRBV4-1	TRBJ2-7	CASSQPAAGRHEQYF	TGCGCCAGCAGCCAGCCGGCTGCAGGGCGGCACGAGCAGTACTTC
NA	TRBD2	TRBV6-1	TRBJ2-2	CATPGGGSLTGELFF	TGTGCCACCCCTGGGGGGGGGTCTTTGACCGGGGAGCTGTTTTTT
once	NA	TRBV5-1	TRBJ1-1	CASSLSRNTEAFF	TGCGCCAGCAGCTTGAGTCGGAACACTGAAGCTTTCTTT
NA	TRBD1	TRBV18	TRBJ2-1	CASSPPRDSLYNEQFF	TGTGCCAGCTCACCACCCAGGGACAGCCTCTACAATGAGCAGTTCTTC
medium-sized	NA	TRBV6-5	TRBJ1-1	CASSFPGTEAFF	TGTGCCAGCAGTTTTCCGGGCACTGAAGCTTTCTTT
NA	NA	TRBV5-5	TRBJ2-1	CASSLDGSSYNEQFF	TGTGCCAGCAGCTTAGACGGAAGCTCCTACAATGAGCAGTTCTTC
NA	NA	TRBV7-3	TRBJ2-3	CASSLGGSETDTQYF	TGTGCCAGCAGCTTAGGGGGTAGCGAAACAGATACGCAGTATTTT
NA	TRBD1	TRBV2	TRBJ1-1	CASSDVQGRGGTEAFF	TGTGCCAGCAGTGATGTACAGGGGCGAGGAGGGACTGAAGCTTTCTTT
NA	NA	TRBV28	TRBJ1-5	CASSRPQRNQPQHF	TGTGCCAGCAGCCGCCCCCAACGAAATCAGCCCCAGCATTTT
NA	NA	TRBV19	TRBJ1-4	CASSAGRLMSTNEKLFF	TGTGCCAGTAGTGCTGGGCGGCTTATGTCAACTAATGAAAAACTGTTTTTT
NA	TRBD2	TRBV5-6	TRBJ2-7	CASSLNSGVSGSHSEQYF	TGTGCCAGCAGCTTGAACTCGGGGGTCAGCGGGAGTCACAGCGAGCAGTACTTC
NA	TRBD2	TRBV7-2	TRBJ2-3	CASSLAAGTSVAGTQYF	TGTGCCAGCAGCTTAGCTGCAGGGACTAGCGTTGCGGGTACGCAGTATTTT
once	NA	TRBV18	TRBJ2-6	CASSGSSGANVLTF	TGTGCCAGCTCGGGCAGCAGTGGGGCCAACGTCCTGACTTTC
NA	NA	TRBV5-6	TRBJ2-6	CASRVGFSGANVLTF	TGTGCCAGCAGGGTAGGGTTCTCTGGGGCCAACGTCCTGACTTTC
NA	NA	TRBV5-6	TRBJ2-3	CASSRTTDTQYF	TGTGCCAGCAGTCGAACGACGGATACGCAGTATTTT
NA	NA	TRBV30	TRBJ1-6	CAWSVPRNNSPLHF	TGTGCCTGGAGTGTACCCCGGAACAATTCACCCCTCCACTTT
NA	NA	TRBV5-1	TRBJ2-1	CASSPLGAYNEQFF	TGCGCCAGCAGCCCCCTAGGAGCTTACAATGAGCAGTTCTTC
NA	TRBD2	TRBV28	TRBJ2-7	CASSWRRDYYSYEQYF	TGTGCCAGCAGTTGGAGGCGGGACTATTACTCCTACGAGCAGTACTTC
NA	TRBD2	TRBV19	TRBJ2-1	CASSIGSGGGYNEQFF	TGTGCCAGTAGTATAGGGAGCGGGGGGGGCTACAATGAGCAGTTCTTC
NA	NA	TRBV21-1	TRBJ1-5	CASSKVPGGSSNQPQHF	TGTGCCAGCAGCAAAGTGCCAGGAGGGTCCTCCAATCAGCCCCAGCATTTT
NA	NA	TRBV4-3	TRBJ1-2	CASSQGAGVGANYGYTF	TGCGCCAGCAGCCAAGGGGCAGGGGTTGGGGCTAACTATGGCTACACCTTC
once	NA	TRBV18	TRBJ1-2	CASSSDSNYGYTF	TGTGCCAGCTCATCGGACAGTAACTATGGCTACACCTTC